These 23 T cell receptor beta chains were sequenced from one sample in a study of tumor T cells in aggressive B-cell lymphoma. Sequencing used immunoSEQ multiplex PCR; TCRdb keeps in-frame clones, though not all of them. The profile shows roughly 10,000 clones, around 90% of them singletons. Source material: tumor tissue. The receptors come from an adult with diffuse large B cell lymphoma.

On this clone: A junction end diverges from the germline sequence, so it may reflect a read error. The genes are TRBV7-9 and TRBJ2-1, with TRBD1 identical over 9 bases. Germline V gene lookup returns CDR1 SEHNR and CDR2 FQNEAQ (reference sequence). The CDR3 totals 13 residues. CDR3 region: CDSQTGGRNEQFF. DNA for the CDR3: TGTGACAGCCAAACAGGGGGCCGCAATGAGCAATTCTTC.

The chain uses TRBV2 and TRBJ1-2, with D possibly being TRBD1 (5 bases). The length of the CDR3 is 14 residues. The V gene lost 4 bases and the J gene lost 4 bases, with 13 bases spanning the gap. CDR1 and CDR2 (germline): SNHLY, FYNNEI. The CDR3 coding sequence is TGTGCCAGCAGTGCCCAGGGTATGAGCTATGGCTACACCTTC. Translated: CASSAQGMSYGYTF. The entire variable domain, with the rest obtained from reference TRBV2 and TRBJ1-2, is as follows: EPEVTQTPSHQVTQMGQEVILRCVPISNHLYFYWYRQILGQKVEFLVSFYNNEISEKSEIFDDQFSVERPDGSNFTLKIRSTKLEDSAMYFCASSAQGMSYGYTFGSGTRLTVV.

This chain uses TRBV18 with TRBJ1-4, with D hard to call. Germline V lookup: CDR1 KGHSH, CDR2 LQKENI. The CDR3 extends over 15 amino acids. The V gene lost 1 base and the J gene lost 4 bases, with 10 bases spanning the gap. CDR3 region: CASSPRSGLNEKLFF. CDR3 nucleotides: TGTGCCAGCTCACCACGCTCCGGACTTAATGAAAAACTGTTTTTT.

The rearrangement joins TRBV30 to TRBJ1-6; D gene uncertain. V lost 3 bases to trimming and J lost 7 bases, with 10 bases between them. The germline CDR1 and CDR2 sequences are GTSNPN and SVGIG (reference sequence). The CDR3 runs 13 residues. The CDR3 here is CAWSGILNSPLHF. The CDR3 nucleotides are TGTGCCTGGAGCGGGATCCTAAATTCACCCCTCCACTTT.

This chain uses TRBV18 with TRBJ2-3; 9 nucleotides line up with TRBD1. The V segment lost 2 bases and the J segment 4 bases; nucleotides outside the gene matches: 4. This CDR3 contains 15 residues. Germline V gives CDR1 KGHSH, CDR2 LQKENI. The CDR3 loop reads CASSPNRGQADTQYF. The CDR3 DNA follows: TGTGCCAGCTCACCAAACAGGGGGCAGGCAGATACGCAGTATTTT.

This clone showed up just once. The rearrangement links TRBV5-1 to TRBJ2-3, with TRBD2 matching over 10 bases. The CDR3 consists of 15 residues. After removal of 2 bases from V and 0 bases from J, the junction contained 0 bases not matched to a gene. The germline V gene has CDR1 SGHRS and CDR2 YFSETQ. CDR3 loop: CASSFSGGSTDTQYF. CDR3 DNA sequence: TGCGCCAGCAGCTTTAGCGGGGGGAGCACAGATACGCAGTATTTT.

The table lists this clone with a count of one. The J gene is TRBJ1-5, the V gene TRBV29-1; a possible D gene is TRBD1 (5 bases). V was clipped by 4 bases and J by 11 bases, with 9 bases between them. The CDR3 has 10 residues. The V gene's germline CDR1 is SQVTM and CDR2 ANQGSEA. CDR3 DNA sequence: TGCAGCGTTGTCGCAGGGACCCAGCATTTT. Translation gives CSVVAGTQHF.

This rearrangement joins TRBV5-6 to TRBJ2-5; no reliable D call. V gave up 1 base and J gave up 7 bases, with 11 bases separating them. CDR3 size: 13 residues. Per germline, CDR1 SGHDT and CDR2 YYEEEE. CDR3 sequence (DNA): TGTGCCAGCAGCTTGACGCCGACGGGGACCCAGTACTTC. It encodes CASSLTPTGTQYF.

The genes are TRBV9 and TRBJ1-5; 11 bases are a match to TRBD1. CDR1 is SGDLS and CDR2 is YYNGEE in the germline V gene. V shed 5 bases and J 7 bases; nucleotides not matched to a gene: 2. The length of the CDR3 is 13 residues. Written as DNA, the CDR3 is TGTGCCAGCAGTCGGACAGGGGGCCAGCCCCAGCATTTT. It translates to CASSRTGGQPQHF.

This clone was found once. J is TRBJ1-1 and V is TRBV21-1; TRBD1, the table's D call, was not compared with the DNA. TRBV21-1 is listed as a pseudogene. This CDR3 comprises 15 residues. Written as DNA, the CDR3 is TGTGCCAGCAGCAAAGCGCAGGGGAAGAACACTGAAGCTTTCTTT. It encodes CASSKAQGKNTEAFF.

This clone was recorded once. V gene TRBV7-6 combines with J gene TRBJ1-3; maybe TRBD1 (5 bases). The length of the CDR3 is 14 residues. Deletions cut 5 bases from V and 4 bases from J, with 12 bases between. The germline V gene encodes CDR1 SGHVS and CDR2 FNYEAQ. The CDR3 DNA is TGTGCCAGCAGCCCCGACAGCCTAGGAAACACCATATATTTT. This codes for CASSPDSLGNTIYF. Filled out from reference TRBV7-6 and TRBJ1-3, the complete variable domain reads GAGVSQSPRYKVTKRGQDVALRCDPISGHVSLYWYRQALGQGPEFLTYFNYEAQQDKSGLPNDRFSAERPEGSISTLTIQRTEQRDSAMYRCASSPDSLGNTIYFGEGSWLTVV.

This clone occurred once. J is TRBJ2-2 and V is TRBV5-6; 11 bases agree with TRBD2. The CDR3 runs 15 residues. V lost 7 bases to trimming and J lost 1 base; unmatched junction nucleotides: 3. Per the germline V gene, CDR1 is SGHDT and CDR2 is YYEEEE. The CDR3 DNA reads TGTGCCAGCCGCGGACTAGCGGGGAACACCGGGGAGCTGTTTTTT. Its translation is CASRGLAGNTGELFF.

J is TRBJ1-5 and V is TRBV5-1, with TRBD1 matching 9 bases. The trim removed 4 bases at V and 10 bases at J, leaving 9 bases unmatched. This CDR3 has 14 residues. Germline-derived CDR1 and CDR2 are SGHRS and YFSETQ. CDR3 protein: CASSRTGDERPQHF. CDR3 bases: TGCGCCAGCAGCAGGACAGGGGATGAGAGACCCCAGCATTTT.

The chain couples TRBV5-1 to TRBJ1-1; D is perhaps TRBD1 (5 bases). Germline V gene data show CDR1 as SGHRS and CDR2 as YFSETQ. Trimming shortened V by 0 bases and J by 1 base, and 10 bases separated the two germline ends. There are 15 residues in the CDR3. The chain's CDR3 is CASSLEGVGNTEAFF. CDR3 bases: TGCGCCAGCAGCTTGGAAGGGGTGGGGAACACTGAAGCTTTCTTT. The variable domain in full, completed from reference TRBV5-1 and TRBJ1-1, reads KAGVTQTPRYLIKTRGQQVTLSCSPISGHRSVSWYQQTPGQGLQFLFEYFSETQRNKGNFPGRFSGRQFSNSRSEMNVSTLELGDSALYLCASSLEGVGNTEAFFGQGTRLTVV.

This clone has only one observation. The V gene is TRBV27, the J gene TRBJ1-1; D unclear. The CDR3 consists of 14 residues. The V end lost 3 bases, the J end lost 0 bases, and 8 bases lay between the germline ends. The germline V gene encodes CDR1 MNHEY and CDR2 SMNVEV (reference sequence). The CDR3 sequence is CASSFAGLNTEAFF. The CDR3 nucleotides are TGTGCCAGCAGTTTCGCAGGCTTGAACACTGAAGCTTTCTTT.

The V gene is TRBV7-3, the J gene TRBJ2-1, with a tentative D call TRBD1 (6 bases). V dropped 5 bases and J dropped 9 bases, with 14 bases sitting between them. The V gene's germline CDR1 is SGHTA and CDR2 FQGTGA. This CDR3 spans 13 amino acids. The CDR3 DNA sequence: TGTGCCAGCAGCGCGGTAGCACAGGGTGAGCAGTTCTTC. Its translation: CASSAVAQGEQFF.

The rearrangement joins TRBV5-1 to TRBJ1-1; a weak D match, TRBD1 (6 bases). Trimming took off 3 bases at V and 9 bases at J, with 15 bases between the two ends. The CDR3 has 13 amino acids. The germline gives CDR1 SGHRS, CDR2 YFSETQ. CDR3 protein: CASSSGDGTKAFF. CDR3 DNA: TGCGCCAGCAGCTCAGGGGACGGAACTAAAGCTTTCTTT.

This chain links TRBV10-1 with TRBJ2-1; a possible D gene is TRBD1 (6 bases). V was clipped by 2 bases and J by 4 bases, with 9 bases between them. Germline loops: CDR1 WNHNN, CDR2 SYGVQD (reference sequence). CDR3 length: 14 residues. This CDR3 reads CASSETDRYNEQFF. The CDR3 DNA reads TGCGCCAGCAGTGAGACCGACAGGTACAATGAGCAGTTCTTC.

The genes are TRBV7-6 and TRBJ2-5; no definite D call. Germline values: CDR1 SGHVS, CDR2 FNYEAQ. The CDR3 consists of 20 residues. Deletions cut 2 bases from V and 2 bases from J, with 27 bases between. The CDR3 here is CASSLRPRPQRRGLQETQYF. The CDR3 DNA follows: TGTGCCAGCAGCTTAAGACCAAGGCCCCAGCGCCGAGGCTTGCAAGAGACCCAGTACTTC. The variable domain in full, completed from reference TRBV7-6 and TRBJ2-5, reads GAGVSQSPRYKVTKRGQDVALRCDPISGHVSLYWYRQALGQGPEFLTYFNYEAQQDKSGLPNDRFSAERPEGSISTLTIQRTEQRDSAMYRCASSLRPRPQRRGLQETQYFGPGTRLLVL.

This clone showed up just a few times. The J gene is TRBJ2-5, the V gene TRBV11-3; D might be TRBD2 (6 bases). The CDR3 contains 15 residues. The germline gives CDR1 SGHNT, CDR2 YENEEA. V gave up 3 bases and J gave up 4 bases, with 15 bases separating them. The CDR3 protein is CASSLGLGGTETQYF. The CDR3 DNA reads as TGTGCCAGCAGCTTGGGACTCGGAGGTACAGAGACCCAGTACTTC.

This clone was observed once. The chain links TRBV18 to TRBJ1-1; 7 bases are shared with TRBD1. Germline assignment: CDR1 KGHSH and CDR2 LQKENI. CDR3 length equals 14 residues. The junction had 5 bases not matched to a gene; V was cut back by 2 bases and J by 5 bases. CDR3 sequence reads: CASSPNRGETEAFF. Written as DNA, the CDR3 is TGTGCCAGCTCACCAAACAGGGGTGAGACTGAAGCTTTCTTT.

V is TRBV2 and J is TRBJ2-5; D possibly corresponds to TRBD1 (5 bases). Trimming removed 3 bases from V and 5 bases from J, with 10 bases in between. This CDR3 has 13 amino acids. The germline CDR1 and CDR2 sequences are SNHLY and FYNNEI. CDR3 bases: TGTGCCAGCAGTGACGGGTCAGGGGAGACCCAGTACTTC. Its protein is CASSDGSGETQYF.

This CDR3 reads CASELAGPPGELFF. CDR3 DNA: TGTGCTAGTGAGCTAGCGGGCCCGCCCGGGGAGCTGTTTTTT. The chain joins TRBV12-5 to TRBJ2-2; 8 bases are a match to TRBD2. Germline CDR1 reads LGHNT; CDR2 reads FRNRAP. The length of the CDR3 is 14 residues. J lost 6 bases, V lost 7 bases, and 7 bases had no gene match.